The TCR beta chain described here comes from a study of T cell responses to AZD1222 COVID-19 vaccine. This CDR3 has 16 amino acids. V gave up 4 bases and J gave up 7 bases; unmatched junction bases: 11. Germline V lookup: CDR1 SNHLY, CDR2 FYNNEI. Produced via immunoSEQ multiplex PCR; TCRdb's table is partial and in-frame only. The top ten clones hold about 3.7% of a sample with about 140,000 clones, 80% to 95% of them seen once. Sample: peripheral blood, taken 28 days after the second AZD1222 dose. The V call is TRBV2, the J call TRBJ1-2; the match to TRBD1 covers 11 bases. This receptor was taken from an adult who received the AZD1222 COVID-19 vaccine. In DNA form, the CDR3 reads TGTGCCAGCAGTGGGACAGGGGGCAATCTTAGGGGTGGCTACACCTTC. Translation gives CASSGTGGNLRGGYTF. The variable domain in full, completed from reference TRBV2 and TRBJ1-2, reads EPEVTQTPSHQVTQMGQEVILRCVPISNHLYFYWYRQILGQKVEFLVSFYNNEISEKSEIFDDQFSVERPDGSNFTLKIRSTKLEDSAMYFCASSGTGGNLRGGYTFGSGTRLTVV.